The T cell receptor (beta chain) described here comes from a study of shared clonotypes between healthy human individuals. Germline V CDR1 and CDR2: SGHTA, FQGNSA. CDR3 size: 16 residues. V shed 1 base and J 10 bases; nucleotides not matched to a gene: 10. Evenly divided among several immunoSEQ plates was the genomic DNA of each subset. Profiling relied on immunoSEQ multiplex PCR, and the TCRdb table lists in-frame clones only, not all of them. The sample consists of 850,000 to 1,100,000 clones, roughly 80% of them appearing once. Recent vaccinations or acute infections were absent in the healthy HIV-negative adult donors. This clone occurred a few times.

J is TRBJ2-1 and V is TRBV7-2, with 10 bases lining up with TRBD2. This TCR came from a man younger than 35 in good health. Some clones in this sample may be carry-over from other donors' samples. The sequenced material came from memory CD4+ T cells from PBMCs. As for subset: CD45RA-negative fraction. The CDR3 DNA reads as TGTGCCAGCAGCTTAGTCTTACTAGCGGGATCGCGGGAGCAGTTCTTC. It yields the protein CASSLVLLAGSREQFF.